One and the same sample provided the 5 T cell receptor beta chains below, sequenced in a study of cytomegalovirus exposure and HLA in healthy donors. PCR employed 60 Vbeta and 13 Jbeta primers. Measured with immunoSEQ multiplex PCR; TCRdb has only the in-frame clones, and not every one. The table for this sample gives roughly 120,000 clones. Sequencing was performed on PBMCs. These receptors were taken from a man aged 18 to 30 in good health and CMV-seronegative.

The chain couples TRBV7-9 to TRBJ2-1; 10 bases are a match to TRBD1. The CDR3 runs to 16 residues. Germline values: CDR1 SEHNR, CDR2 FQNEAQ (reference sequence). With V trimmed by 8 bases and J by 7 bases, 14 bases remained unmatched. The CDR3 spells CASLRGQGTYANEQFF. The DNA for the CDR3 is TGTGCCAGCCTCCGGGGACAGGGGACTTATGCGAATGAGCAGTTCTTC. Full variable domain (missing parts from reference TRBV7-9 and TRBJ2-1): DTGVSQNPRHKITKRGQNVTFRCDPISEHNRLYWYRQTLGQGPEFLTYFQNEAQLEKSRLLSDRFSAERPKGSFSTLEIQRTEQGDSAMYLCASLRGQGTYANEQFFGPGTRLTVL.

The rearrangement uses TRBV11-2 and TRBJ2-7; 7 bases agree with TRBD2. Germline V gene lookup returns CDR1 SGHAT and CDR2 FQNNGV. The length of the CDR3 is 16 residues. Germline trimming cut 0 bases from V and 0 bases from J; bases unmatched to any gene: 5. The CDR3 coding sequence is TGTGCCAGCAGCTTAGAATTATCTAGCGGCTCCTACGAGCAGTACTTC. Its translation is CASSLELSSGSYEQYF.

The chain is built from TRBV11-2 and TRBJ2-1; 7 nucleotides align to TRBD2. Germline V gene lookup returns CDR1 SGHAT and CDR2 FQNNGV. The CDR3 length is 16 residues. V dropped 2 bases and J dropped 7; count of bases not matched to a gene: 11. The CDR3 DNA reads TGTGCCAGCAGCTTATGGTCTCGACTAGCTGGTAATGAGCAGTTCTTC. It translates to CASSLWSRLAGNEQFF.

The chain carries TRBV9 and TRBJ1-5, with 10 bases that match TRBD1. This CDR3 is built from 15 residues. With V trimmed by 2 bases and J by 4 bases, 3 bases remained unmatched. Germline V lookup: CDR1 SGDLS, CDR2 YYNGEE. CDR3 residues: CASSVGTGENQPQHF. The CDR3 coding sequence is TGTGCCAGCAGCGTTGGGACAGGGGAGAATCAGCCCCAGCATTTT.

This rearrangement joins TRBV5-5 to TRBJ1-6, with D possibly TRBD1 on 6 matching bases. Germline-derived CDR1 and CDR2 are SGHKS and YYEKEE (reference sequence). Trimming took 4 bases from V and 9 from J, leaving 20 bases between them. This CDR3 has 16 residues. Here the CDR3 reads CASSGRLTGIGSPLHF. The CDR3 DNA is TGTGCCAGCAGCGGCAGGCTTACAGGGATTGGTTCACCCCTCCACTTT.